What follows are 11 T cell receptor beta chains derived from one specimen sequenced in a study of control samples from healthy donors and cancer patients (dated by TCRdb to 2019 to 2021). Libraries were made using the immunoSEQ multiplex PCR assay. Entries here come from immuneACCESS through TCRdb and include only in-frame sequences with V and J called. Some clones fail to appear in such tables; in the studies checked, an unresolved V gene covers under half of the shortfall, and the cause of the remainder is unknown. The sample table contains around 170,000 clones; only one count was recorded for around nine tenths of them. The ten biggest clones cover 0.68% of the sample. The sequencing sample was made of blood. Every receptor here comes from a woman in her twenties or thirties in good health.

J is TRBJ1-2 and V is TRBV24-1; D not certain. Germline V gene data show CDR1 as KGHDR and CDR2 as SFDVKD. The length of the CDR3 is 14 residues. V lost 3 bases, J lost 4 bases, and 11 bases lay in between. CDR3 sequence: CATSDPDGGYGYTF. In DNA form, the CDR3 reads TGTGCCACCAGTGATCCGGACGGCGGCTATGGCTACACCTTC.

V usage is TRBV19 and J usage is TRBJ1-5; D remains unclear. Trimming took off 10 bases at V and 1 base at J, with 14 bases between the two ends. The CDR3 contains 14 residues. Per germline, CDR1 LNHDA and CDR2 SQIVND (reference sequence). CDR3 loop: CATSDPDSNQPQHF. CDR3 bases: TGTGCCACATCAGACCCGGACAGCAATCAGCCCCAGCATTTT. The whole variable domain, remainder taken from reference TRBV19 and TRBJ1-5, is DGGITQSPKYLFRKEGQNVTLSCEQNLNHDAMYWYRQDPGQGLRLIYYSQIVNDFQKGDIAEGYSVSREKKESFPLTVTSAQKNPTAFYLCATSDPDSNQPQHFGDGTRLSIL.

The rearrangement links TRBV2 to TRBJ1-6; maybe TRBD1 (5 bases). Per the germline V gene, CDR1 is SNHLY and CDR2 is FYNNEI. The CDR3 is made up of 17 amino acids. V was clipped by 2 bases and J by 8 bases, with 19 bases between them. The CDR3 here is CASSEMRGPIRHSPLHF. The DNA for the CDR3 is TGTGCCAGCAGTGAAATGAGGGGACCCATAAGGCATTCACCCCTCCACTTT. Based on the CDR3 plus reference TRBV2 and TRBJ1-6, the full variable domain is EPEVTQTPSHQVTQMGQEVILRCVPISNHLYFYWYRQILGQKVEFLVSFYNNEISEKSEIFDDQFSVERPDGSNFTLKIRSTKLEDSAMYFCASSEMRGPIRHSPLHFGNGTRLTVT.

The chain is built from TRBV6-2 or TRBV6-3 and TRBJ2-1, with 10 bases that match TRBD2. From germline, CDR1 is MNHEY and CDR2 SVGEGT. With V trimmed by 4 bases and J by 3 bases, 3 bases remained unmatched. The CDR3 is 15 residues long. For the CDR3, the DNA is TGTGCCAGCAGTTCGAGGACTAGCGGCTACAATGAGCAGTTCTTC. Translated, it gives CASSSRTSGYNEQFF.

This clone appeared a single time. The chain carries TRBV12-5 and TRBJ2-7; 8 nucleotides line up with TRBD1. The trim removed 6 bases at V and 7 bases at J, leaving 8 bases unmatched. Germline V gene data show CDR1 as LGHNT and CDR2 as FRNRAP. CDR3 length equals 13 residues. CDR3 DNA sequence: TGTGCTAGTGGCCAGTGGGGACAGGTTGAGCAGTACTTC. Translated, it gives CASGQWGQVEQYF. The whole variable domain, remainder taken from reference TRBV12-5 and TRBJ2-7, is DARVTQTPRHKVTEMGQEVTMRCQPILGHNTVFWYRQTMMQGLELLAYFRNRAPLDDSGMPKDRFSAEMPDATLATLKIQPSEPRDSAVYFCASGQWGQVEQYFGPGTRLTVT.

This chain joins TRBV29-1 and TRBJ1-1, with D possibly matching TRBD1 (5 bases). V lost 0 bases and J lost 4, with 15 bases in between. Germline assignment: CDR1 SQVTM and CDR2 ANQGSEA. The CDR3 extends over 15 amino acids. CDR3 loop: CSVEDHGGGSTEAFF. CDR3 nucleotide sequence: TGCAGCGTTGAAGATCACGGGGGTGGAAGCACTGAAGCTTTCTTT.

V gene TRBV11-2 combines with J gene TRBJ2-1; TRBD2 agrees at 7 bases. V lost 5 bases, J lost 5 bases, and 12 bases stayed unmatched. This CDR3 has 16 residues. CDR1 is SGHAT, CDR2 FQNNGV, per germline. The CDR3 nucleotides are TGTGCCAGCAGCCCAGGTGCCGGGACTATAGACAATGAGCAGTTCTTC. This codes for CASSPGAGTIDNEQFF.

The CDR3 DNA reads TGTGCCAGCAGCCGGGAAACCGGGGAGCTGTTTTTT. Its translation is CASSRETGELFF. The chain carries TRBV12-3 or TRBV12-4 and TRBJ2-2, with a weak D call TRBD2 (5 bases). The CDR3 totals 12 residues. V was trimmed by 6 bases and J by 5 bases, leaving 7 bases between them.

On this clone: At the DNA level, this CDR3 is encoded by other sequences in the same sample as well. The chain has TRBV5-1 and TRBJ2-7, with TRBD2 identical over 7 bases. The CDR3 loop spans 14 amino acids. From germline, CDR1 is SGHRS and CDR2 YFSETQ. J was trimmed by 3 bases and V by 0 bases; bases with no gene match: 3. CDR3 protein: CASSLAGGSYEQYF. The CDR3 DNA is TGCGCCAGCAGCTTGGCCGGCGGGAGCTACGAGCAGTACTTC.

The V gene is TRBV3-1 (or the pseudogene TRBV3-2), the J gene TRBJ1-6; D gene ambiguous. Looked up from germline, CDR1 is LGHDT and CDR2 is YNNKEL (reference sequence). The CDR3 loop spans 14 amino acids. V lost 2 bases, J lost 6 bases, and 8 bases lay in between. This chain's CDR3 is CASSQSGRNSPLHF. In DNA form, the CDR3 reads TGTGCCAGCAGCCAAAGTGGCCGTAATTCACCCCTCCACTTT.

This chain connects TRBV6-4 to TRBJ1-6; unclear D gene. Germline assignment: CDR1 MRHNA and CDR2 SNTAGT. V was pared by 3 bases and J by 9 bases, with 21 bases between. The CDR3 runs 17 residues. DNA of the CDR3: TGTGCCAGCAGTGAGGGGAGCGGCAAGGGAGCAATTTCACCCCTCCACTTT. This codes for CASSEGSGKGAISPLHF.